The next 6 T cell receptor delta chains were all read from a single sample in a study of gamma-delta chains in newborns, infants, children. TCRdb re-called clones from the reads using CATT. Among several thousand delta-chain clones listed, 3% to 3.5% were seen once. Sequencing was carried out using blood. The receptor source for this set is a child who was a newborn, infant or young child, either healthy, febrile or measles-vaccinated (not recorded which).

In this sample, this clone turned up a few times. Distinct nucleotide sequences in the sample also encode this CDR3. The chain recombines TRDV2 with TRDJ3; 10 bases map to TRDD3. CDR3 length: 18 residues. After removal of 1 base from V and 1 base from J, the junction contained 3 bases not matched to a gene. Germline lookup yields CDR1 GEAIGNYY and CDR2 EKD. CDR3 region: CACDTGGYRSWDTRQMFF. In DNA, the CDR3 is TGTGCCTGTGACACTGGGGGATACCGGTCCTGGGACACCCGACAGATGTTTTTC.

This clone was seen more than once but under ten times. A read error is possible here, since a much larger clone lies one base away. The V gene is TRDV2, the J gene TRDJ3; TRDD3 matches 8 bases. CDR1 and CDR2 (germline): GEAIGNYY, EKD. V lost 0 bases and J lost 0; bases outside the gene matches: 12. CDR3 length: 21 residues. The CDR3 sequence: CACDTVLGGTRSSWDTRQMFF. The CDR3 nucleotides read TGTGCCTGTGACACCGTACTGGGGGGTACGCGCAGCTCCTGGGACACCCGACAGATGTTTTTC.

The chain employs TRDV3 and TRDJ1; TRDD2 agrees at 8 bases. CDR3 size: 19 residues. CDR1 TVYSNPD and CDR2 GDNSRS come from the germline V gene (reference sequence). V dropped 3 bases and J dropped 0; count of bases not matched to a gene: 21. The CDR3 DNA reads as TGTGCCTTCGGCCTTCCTATTGAATGGGGAACCCCGTACACCGATAAACTCATCTTT. Translation gives CAFGLPIEWGTPYTDKLIF.

This chain uses TRDV2 with TRDJ3; 10 nucleotides agree with TRDD3. CDR1 GEAIGNYY and CDR2 EKD come from the germline V gene. The CDR3 loop spans 19 amino acids. V gave up 0 bases and J gave up 0 bases; unmatched junction bases: 4. DNA of the CDR3: TGTGCCTGTGACACCTGGGGGATACTCGGCTCCTGGGACACCCGACAGATGTTTTTC. It yields the protein CACDTWGILGSWDTRQMFF.

The CDR3 loop reads CACDTVSRGDTLSSWDTRQMFF. CDR3 DNA: TGTGCCTGTGACACGGTGAGTAGGGGGGATACGCTCAGCTCCTGGGACACCCGACAGATGTTTTTC. The chain joins TRDV2 to TRDJ3; 10 bases line up with TRDD3. The CDR3 has 22 amino acids. V shed 1 base and J 0 bases; nucleotides not matched to a gene: 14. Germline V gene sequence: CDR1 GEAIGNYY, CDR2 EKD.

The rearrangement links TRDV2 to TRDJ3; 9 bases agree with TRDD3. Because TCRdb records no J gene, it was assigned here through a match of the DNA to germline. V lost 1 base to trimming and J lost 0 bases; unmatched junction nucleotides: 12. The CDR3 spans 21 residues. CDR1 GEAIGNYY and CDR2 EKD come from the germline V gene. CDR3: CACDTIDWGSNPSWDTRQMFF. CDR3 sequence (DNA): TGTGCCTGTGACACGATTGACTGGGGGAGTAACCCCTCCTGGGACACCCGACAGATGTTTTTC.